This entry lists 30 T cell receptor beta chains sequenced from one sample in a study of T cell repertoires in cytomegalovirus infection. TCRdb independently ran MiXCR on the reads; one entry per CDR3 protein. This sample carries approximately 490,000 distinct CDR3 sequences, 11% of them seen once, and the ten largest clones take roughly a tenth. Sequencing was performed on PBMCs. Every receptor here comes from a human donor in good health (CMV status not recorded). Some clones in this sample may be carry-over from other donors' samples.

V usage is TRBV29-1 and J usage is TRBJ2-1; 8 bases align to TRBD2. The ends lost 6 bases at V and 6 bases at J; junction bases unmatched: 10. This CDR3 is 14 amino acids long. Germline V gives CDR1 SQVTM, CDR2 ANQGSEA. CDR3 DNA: TGCAGCGTCCTCGGCAGGCGGGGGGCCAATGAGCAGTTCTTC. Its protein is CSVLGRRGANEQFF.

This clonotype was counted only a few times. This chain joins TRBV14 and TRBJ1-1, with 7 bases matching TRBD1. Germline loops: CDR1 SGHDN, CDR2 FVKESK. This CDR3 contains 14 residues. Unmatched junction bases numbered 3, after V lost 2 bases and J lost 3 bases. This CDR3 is CASSQYRGDTEAFF. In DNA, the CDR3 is TGTGCCAGCAGCCAATACAGGGGCGACACTGAAGCTTTCTTT. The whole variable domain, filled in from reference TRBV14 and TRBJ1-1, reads EAGVTQFPSHSVIEKGQTVTLRCDPISGHDNLYWYRRVMGKEIKFLLHFVKESKQDESGMPNNRFLAERTGGTYSTLKVQPAELEDSGVYFCASSQYRGDTEAFFGQGTRLTVV.

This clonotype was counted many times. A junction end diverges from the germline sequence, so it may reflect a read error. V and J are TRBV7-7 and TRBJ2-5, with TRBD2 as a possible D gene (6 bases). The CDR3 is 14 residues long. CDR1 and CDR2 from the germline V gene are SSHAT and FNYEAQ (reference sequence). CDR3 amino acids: CASSLAAAQETQYF. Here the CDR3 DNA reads TGTGCTAGCAGCTTAGCGGCAGCTCAAGAGACCCAGTACTTC. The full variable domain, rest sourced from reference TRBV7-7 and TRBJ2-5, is GAGVSQSPRYKVTKRGQDVTLRCDPISSHATLYWYQQALGQGPEFLTYFNYEAQPDKSGLPSDRFSAERPEGSISTLTIQRTEQRDSAMYRCASSLAAAQETQYFGPGTRLLVL.

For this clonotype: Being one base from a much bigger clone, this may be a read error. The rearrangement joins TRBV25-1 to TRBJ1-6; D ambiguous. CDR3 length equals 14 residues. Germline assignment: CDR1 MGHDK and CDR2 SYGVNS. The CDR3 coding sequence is TGTGCCAGCAGTAAAGGTCCTTATAAGTCACCCCTCCACTTT. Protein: CASSKGPYKSPLHF.

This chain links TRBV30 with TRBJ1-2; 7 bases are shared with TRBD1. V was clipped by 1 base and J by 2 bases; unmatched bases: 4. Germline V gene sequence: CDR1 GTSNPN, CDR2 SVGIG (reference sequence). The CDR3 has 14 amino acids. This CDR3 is CAWSALTGNYGYTF. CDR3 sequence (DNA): TGTGCCTGGAGTGCCTTGACAGGGAACTATGGCTACACCTTC.

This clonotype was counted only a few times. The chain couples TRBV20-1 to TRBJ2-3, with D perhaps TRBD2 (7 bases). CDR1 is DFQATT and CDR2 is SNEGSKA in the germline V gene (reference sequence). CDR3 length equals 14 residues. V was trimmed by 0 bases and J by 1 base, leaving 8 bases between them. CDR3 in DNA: TGCAGTGCTAGAGAAGGGGGGGGCACAGATACGCAGTATTTT. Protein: CSAREGGGTDTQYF.

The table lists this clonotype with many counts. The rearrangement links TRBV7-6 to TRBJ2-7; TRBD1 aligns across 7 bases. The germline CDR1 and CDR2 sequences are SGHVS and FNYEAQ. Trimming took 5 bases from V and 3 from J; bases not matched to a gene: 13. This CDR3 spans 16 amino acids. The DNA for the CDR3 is TGTGCCAGCAGCGGCTCCGGGACAGCAGACCTCTACGAGCAGTACTTC. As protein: CASSGSGTADLYEQYF.

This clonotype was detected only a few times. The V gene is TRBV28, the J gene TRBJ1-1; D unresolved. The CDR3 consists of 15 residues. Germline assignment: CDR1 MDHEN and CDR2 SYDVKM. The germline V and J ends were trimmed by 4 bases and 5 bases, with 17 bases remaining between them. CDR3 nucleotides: TGTGCCAGCAGTTCCCCTTTAATTGGGATGACTGAAGCTTTCTTT. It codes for CASSSPLIGMTEAFF.

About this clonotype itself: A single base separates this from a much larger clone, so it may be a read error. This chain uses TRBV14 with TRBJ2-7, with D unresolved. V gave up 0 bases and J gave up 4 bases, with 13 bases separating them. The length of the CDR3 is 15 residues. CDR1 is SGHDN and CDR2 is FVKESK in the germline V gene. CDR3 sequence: CASSQDSGNLYEQYF. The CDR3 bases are TGTGCCAGCAGCCAAGATTCGGGCAACCTGTACGAGCAGTACTTC. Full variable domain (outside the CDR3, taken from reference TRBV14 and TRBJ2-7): EAGVTQFPSHSVIEKGQTVTLRCDPISGHDNLYWYRRVMGKEIKFLLHFVKESKQDESGMPNNRFLAERTGGTYSTLKVQPAELEDSGVYFCASSQDSGNLYEQYFGPGTRLTVT.

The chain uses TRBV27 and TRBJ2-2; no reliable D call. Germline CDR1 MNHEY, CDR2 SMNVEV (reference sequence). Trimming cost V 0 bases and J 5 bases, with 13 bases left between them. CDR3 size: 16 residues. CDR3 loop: CASSLSLLTATGELFF. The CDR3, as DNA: TGTGCCAGCAGTTTATCCCTCTTGACGGCTACCGGGGAGCTGTTTTTT.

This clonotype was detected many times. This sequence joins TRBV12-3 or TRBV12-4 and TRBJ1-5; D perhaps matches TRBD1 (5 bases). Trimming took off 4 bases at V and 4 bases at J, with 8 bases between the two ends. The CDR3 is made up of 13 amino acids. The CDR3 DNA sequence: TGTGCCAGCAGTTCCGGGACGAATCAGCCCCAGCATTTT. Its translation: CASSSGTNQPQHF.

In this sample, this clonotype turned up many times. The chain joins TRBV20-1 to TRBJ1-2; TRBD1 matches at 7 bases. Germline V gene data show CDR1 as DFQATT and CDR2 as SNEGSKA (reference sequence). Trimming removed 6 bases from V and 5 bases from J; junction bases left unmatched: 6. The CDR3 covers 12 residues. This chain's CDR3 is CSAITGEYGYTF. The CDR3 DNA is TGCAGTGCCATAACAGGGGAATATGGCTACACCTTC.

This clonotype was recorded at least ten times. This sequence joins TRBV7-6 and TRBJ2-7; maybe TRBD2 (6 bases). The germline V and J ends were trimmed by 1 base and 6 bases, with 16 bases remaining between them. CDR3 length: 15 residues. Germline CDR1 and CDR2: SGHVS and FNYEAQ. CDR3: CASSLETEGQAEQYF. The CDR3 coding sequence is TGTGCCAGCAGCTTAGAAACGGAGGGCCAGGCCGAGCAGTACTTC.

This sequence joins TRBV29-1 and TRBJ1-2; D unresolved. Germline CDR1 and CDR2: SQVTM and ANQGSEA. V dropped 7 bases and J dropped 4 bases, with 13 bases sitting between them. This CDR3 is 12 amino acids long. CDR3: CSADTAGYGYTF. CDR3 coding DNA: TGCAGCGCCGACACAGCTGGCTATGGCTACACCTTC.

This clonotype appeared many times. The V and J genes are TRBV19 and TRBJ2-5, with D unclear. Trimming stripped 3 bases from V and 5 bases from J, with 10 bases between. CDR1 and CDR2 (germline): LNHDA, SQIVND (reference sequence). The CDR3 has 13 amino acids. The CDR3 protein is CASSMGIGETQYF. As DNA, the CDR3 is TGTGCCAGTAGTATGGGAATCGGCGAGACCCAGTACTTC.

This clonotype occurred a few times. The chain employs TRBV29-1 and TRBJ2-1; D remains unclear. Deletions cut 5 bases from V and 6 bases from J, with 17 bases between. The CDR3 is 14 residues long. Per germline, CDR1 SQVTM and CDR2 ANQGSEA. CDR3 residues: CSVRLQRSSNEQFF. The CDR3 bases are TGCAGCGTTAGGCTCCAGCGATCATCCAATGAGCAGTTCTTC.

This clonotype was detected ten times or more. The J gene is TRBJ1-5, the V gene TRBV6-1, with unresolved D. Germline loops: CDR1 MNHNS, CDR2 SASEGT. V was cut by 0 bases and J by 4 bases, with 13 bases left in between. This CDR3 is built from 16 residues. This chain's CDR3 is CASSEAYRGRNQPQHF. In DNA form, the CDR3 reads TGTGCCAGCAGTGAAGCGTACAGAGGCCGGAATCAGCCCCAGCATTTT.

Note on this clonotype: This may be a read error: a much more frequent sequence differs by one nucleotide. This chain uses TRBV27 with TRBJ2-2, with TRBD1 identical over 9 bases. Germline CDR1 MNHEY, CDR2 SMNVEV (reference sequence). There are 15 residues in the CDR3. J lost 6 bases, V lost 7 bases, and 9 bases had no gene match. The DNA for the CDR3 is TGTGCCAGCACCAGAGAACAGGGGGCTTCCGGGGAGCTGTTTTTT. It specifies CASTREQGASGELFF.

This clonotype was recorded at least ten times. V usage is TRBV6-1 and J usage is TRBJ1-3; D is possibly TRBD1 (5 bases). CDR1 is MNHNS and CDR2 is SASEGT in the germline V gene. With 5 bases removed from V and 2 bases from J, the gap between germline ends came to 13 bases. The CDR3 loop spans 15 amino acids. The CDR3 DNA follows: TGTGCCAGCAGTTTAAATCAGGGAGCTGGAAACACCATATATTTT. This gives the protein CASSLNQGAGNTIYF.

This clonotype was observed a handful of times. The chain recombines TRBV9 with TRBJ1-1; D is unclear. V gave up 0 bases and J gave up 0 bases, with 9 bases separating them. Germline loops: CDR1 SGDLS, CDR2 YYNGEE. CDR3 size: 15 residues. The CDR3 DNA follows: TGTGCCAGCAGCGTAGCTACCGGGGTGAACACTGAAGCTTTCTTT. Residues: CASSVATGVNTEAFF.

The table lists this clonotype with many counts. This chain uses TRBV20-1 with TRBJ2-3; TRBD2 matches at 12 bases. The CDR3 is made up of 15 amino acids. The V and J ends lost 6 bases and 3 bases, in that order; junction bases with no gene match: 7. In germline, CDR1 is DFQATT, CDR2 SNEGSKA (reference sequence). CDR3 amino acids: CSALGLAGRTDTQYF. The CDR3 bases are TGCAGTGCCTTAGGACTAGCGGGACGGACAGATACGCAGTATTTT.

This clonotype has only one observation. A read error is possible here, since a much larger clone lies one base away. This chain's CDR3 is CACSFSSTSTGELFF. CDR3 bases: TGTGCCTGCAGCTTCTCATCTACATCCACCGGGGAGCTGTTTTTT. The gene calls are TRBV7-6 and TRBJ2-2, with D uncertain. The CDR3 runs 15 residues. Germline CDR1 SGHVS, CDR2 FNYEAQ.

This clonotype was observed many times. CDR3 coding DNA: TGTGCCAGCAGCCCCGGGAAGCGGGAGTCGGCCGGGGAGCTGTTTTTT. Translated: CASSPGKRESAGELFF. The chain recombines TRBV11-3 with TRBJ2-2, with 8 nucleotides matching TRBD2. The CDR3 has 16 amino acids. The V and J ends lost 5 bases and 6 bases, in that order; junction bases with no gene match: 11. Germline loops: CDR1 SGHNT, CDR2 YENEEA.

This CDR3 reads CASSPFRGEGFYTGRAADTQYF. In DNA form, the CDR3 reads TGTGCCAGCAGTCCCTTTAGGGGAGAAGGGTTTTATACGGGTCGAGCAGCAGATACGCAGTATTTT. The J gene is TRBJ2-3, the V gene TRBV6-2 or TRBV6-3, with D possibly being TRBD1 or TRBD2 (5 bases each). This CDR3 has 22 amino acids. Germline V gene data show CDR1 as MNHEY and CDR2 as SVGEGT. Trimming cost V 5 bases and J 4 bases, with 37 bases left between them.

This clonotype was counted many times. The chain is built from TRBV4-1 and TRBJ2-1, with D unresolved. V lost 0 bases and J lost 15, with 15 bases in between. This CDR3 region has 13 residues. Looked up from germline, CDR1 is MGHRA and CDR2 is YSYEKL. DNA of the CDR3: TGCGCCAGCAGCCAAGATCGGCCAGGCCCGGCGTTCTTC. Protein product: CASSQDRPGPAFF.

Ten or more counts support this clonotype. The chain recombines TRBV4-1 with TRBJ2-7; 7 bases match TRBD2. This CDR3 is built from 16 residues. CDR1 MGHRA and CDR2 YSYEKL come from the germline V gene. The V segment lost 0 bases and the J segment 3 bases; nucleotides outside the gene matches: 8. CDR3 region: CASSQERTSEIYEQYF. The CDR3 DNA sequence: TGCGCCAGCAGCCAAGAAAGAACTAGCGAAATCTACGAGCAGTACTTC.

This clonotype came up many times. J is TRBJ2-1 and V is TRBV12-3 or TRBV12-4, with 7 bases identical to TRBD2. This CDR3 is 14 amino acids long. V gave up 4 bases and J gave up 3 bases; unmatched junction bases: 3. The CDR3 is CASSSSSGYNEQFF. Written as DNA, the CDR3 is TGTGCCAGCAGTTCATCTAGCGGCTACAATGAGCAGTTCTTC.

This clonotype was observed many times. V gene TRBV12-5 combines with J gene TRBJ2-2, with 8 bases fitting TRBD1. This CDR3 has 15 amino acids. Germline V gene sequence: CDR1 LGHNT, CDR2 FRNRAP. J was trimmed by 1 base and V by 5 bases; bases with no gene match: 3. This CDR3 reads CASGPGTGNTGELFF. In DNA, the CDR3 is TGTGCTAGTGGTCCCGGGACAGGGAACACCGGGGAGCTGTTTTTT.

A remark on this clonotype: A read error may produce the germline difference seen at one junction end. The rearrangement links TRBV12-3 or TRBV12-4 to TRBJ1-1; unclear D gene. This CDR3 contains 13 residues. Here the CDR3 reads CASSLVLNTEAYF. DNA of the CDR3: TGTGCCAGCAGTTTAGTCCTGAACACTGAAGCTTACTTT.

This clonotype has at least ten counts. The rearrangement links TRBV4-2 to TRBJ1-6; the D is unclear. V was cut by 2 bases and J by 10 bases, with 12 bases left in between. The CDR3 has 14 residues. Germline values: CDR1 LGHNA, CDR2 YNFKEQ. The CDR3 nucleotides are TGTGCCAGCAGCCAATACCCAGCGGACTCACCCCTCCACTTT. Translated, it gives CASSQYPADSPLHF.